The 21 T cell receptor beta chains listed next were all sequenced from one sample in a study of neurological immune-mediated disorders. MiXCR, run by TCRdb on the 5' RACE reads, gives a single entry per CDR3 protein. The table includes fewer than 80,000 distinct CDR3 sequences, 4% to 6% detected once. What was sequenced was PBMCs. The receptors were sampled from a woman in her forties or fifties with multiple sclerosis.

This clonotype showed up many times. The rearrangement joins TRBV12-3 or TRBV12-4 to TRBJ1-5, with a possible D match to TRBD1 (5 bases). V was shortened by 6 bases and J by 5 bases, with 17 bases between the two germline ends. CDR3 length: 15 amino acids. In DNA, the CDR3 is TGTGCCAGCAGCCCCGACGGTCGAGGGGATCAGCCCCAGCATTTT. This gives the protein CASSPDGRGDQPQHF.

This clonotype appeared many times. The CDR3 coding sequence is TGTGCCAGCAGCCCTTCCGGGGCTAGCACAGATACGCAGTATTTT. This translates into CASSPSGASTDTQYF. This chain links TRBV3-1 with TRBJ2-3, with D possibly called TRBD1 or TRBD2 (5 bases each). Germline assignment: CDR1 LGHDT and CDR2 YNNKEL (reference sequence). The CDR3 loop spans 15 amino acids. Trimming pared 4 bases from V and 0 bases from J, leaving 11 bases between.

In its sample, this clonotype was seen many times. This rearrangement joins TRBV5-8 to TRBJ1-2; 9 nucleotides align to TRBD1. Germline lookup yields CDR1 SGHTS and CDR2 YDEGEE. This CDR3 is built from 13 residues. The J segment lost 6 bases and the V segment lost 4 bases, leaving 4 bases of the junction unmatched. The CDR3 nucleotides read TGTGCCAGCAGCCCGACAGGGGGGGATGGCTACACCTTC. It encodes CASSPTGGDGYTF.

This clonotype was picked up many times. The chain's CDR3 is CASSLNPITGELFF. CDR3 nucleotide sequence: TGTGCCAGCAGCTTAAACCCGATAACCGGGGAGCTGTTTTTT. The chain joins TRBV7-3 to TRBJ2-2; D is uncertain. V was clipped by 1 base and J by 5 bases, with 8 bases between them. This CDR3 is built from 14 residues. Germline values: CDR1 SGHTA, CDR2 FQGTGA.

This clonotype has ten or more counts. The chain has TRBV5-1 and TRBJ2-2; 10 bases fit TRBD2. The CDR3 covers 15 residues. J was trimmed by 7 bases and V by 0 bases; bases with no gene match: 3. Germline lookup yields CDR1 SGHRS and CDR2 YFSETQ. The CDR3 is CASSLGGTSVGELFF. CDR3 DNA sequence: TGCGCCAGCAGCTTGGGAGGGACTAGCGTCGGGGAGCTGTTTTTT.

This clonotype was seen repeatedly, ten times or more. A read error may produce the germline difference seen at one junction end. This chain uses TRBV6-2 or TRBV6-3 with TRBJ1-3; no clear D gene. CDR1 is MNHEY, CDR2 SVGEGT, per germline. The CDR3 runs to 14 residues. The CDR3 protein is CASSSVRPGDTIYF. The CDR3 bases are TGTGCCAGCAGTTCCGTCCGACCTGGAGACACCATATATTTT.

This clonotype was observed at least ten times. The chain recombines TRBV28 with TRBJ2-2, with D perhaps TRBD1 (6 bases). V was trimmed by 2 bases and J by 5 bases, leaving 18 bases between them. CDR3 size: 17 residues. Looked up from germline, CDR1 is MDHEN and CDR2 is SYDVKM. CDR3 protein: CASSLRLGQNPTGELFF. CDR3 bases: TGTGCCAGCAGTTTACGTCTCGGACAGAACCCTACCGGGGAGCTGTTTTTT.

This clonotype was found many times. The V gene is TRBV18, the J gene TRBJ1-6, with TRBD1 matching over 9 bases. The germline V gene encodes CDR1 KGHSH and CDR2 LQKENI. The CDR3 extends over 14 amino acids. The V gene end was trimmed by 4 bases and the J gene end by 7 bases; junction bases not matched to a gene: 2. The CDR3 is CASSRGQGNSPLHF. The CDR3 DNA follows: TGTGCCAGCTCACGGGGACAGGGCAATTCACCCCTCCACTTT. Supplemented by reference TRBV18 and TRBJ1-6, the full variable domain reads NAGVMQNPRHLVRRRGQEARLRCSPMKGHSHVYWYRQLPEEGLKFMVYLQKENIIDESGMPKERFSAEFPKEGPSILRIQQVVRGDSAAYFCASSRGQGNSPLHFGNGTRLTVT.

This clonotype was found many times. This chain links TRBV18 with TRBJ2-5; no definite D call. Germline V gene sequence: CDR1 KGHSH, CDR2 LQKENI. The CDR3 is made up of 12 amino acids. The V end was cut by 3 bases, the J end by 5 bases, with 7 bases between. The CDR3 DNA sequence: TGTGCCAGCTCACCGGCTACGGAGACCCAGTACTTC. Translated, it gives CASSPATETQYF.

In this sample, this clonotype turned up many times. The chain has TRBV20-1 and TRBJ1-6; D is unresolved. CDR3 length equals 14 residues. The V and J ends lost 3 bases and 6 bases respectively, with 12 bases between them. Germline loops: CDR1 DFQATT, CDR2 SNEGSKA (reference sequence). The DNA for the CDR3 is TGCAGTGCTAGCCCAGCGGACTCTAATTCACCCCTCCACTTT. Translating gives CSASPADSNSPLHF.

This clonotype was observed at least ten times. The chain combines TRBV5-1 with TRBJ2-2; the D is unclear. Germline V CDR1 and CDR2: SGHRS, YFSETQ. The length of the CDR3 is 14 residues. V lost 4 bases to trimming and J lost 2 bases, with 9 bases between them. The CDR3 nucleotides are TGCGCCAGCAGCCGAGACACCAACACCGGGGAGCTGTTTTTT. This codes for CASSRDTNTGELFF.

This clonotype was seen ten or more times. V gene TRBV20-1 combines with J gene TRBJ1-2, with D perhaps TRBD1 (5 bases). This CDR3 has 13 residues. The germline gives CDR1 DFQATT, CDR2 SNEGSKA (reference sequence). The V end was cut by 3 bases, the J end by 8 bases, with 16 bases between. The CDR3, as DNA: TGCAGTGCTAGCGAGACAGCGTCGGGAGGCTACACCTTC. As protein: CSASETASGGYTF.

In this sample, this clonotype turned up many times. The chain is built from TRBV12-3 or TRBV12-4 and TRBJ1-2; the match to TRBD1 covers 7 bases. This CDR3 comprises 14 residues. V lost 5 bases to trimming and J lost 1 base; unmatched junction nucleotides: 4. CDR3 in DNA: TGTGCCAGCAGTCTCAACAGGGGTAACTATGGCTACACCTTC. As protein: CASSLNRGNYGYTF.

This clonotype was seen repeatedly, ten times or more. V gene TRBV7-2 combines with J gene TRBJ2-3; D call uncertain. CDR1 SGHTA and CDR2 FQGNSA come from the germline V gene. The length of the CDR3 is 14 residues. V was shortened by 1 base and J by 3 bases, with 8 bases between the two germline ends. Here the CDR3 reads CASSLVMTTDTQYF. The CDR3 nucleotides read TGTGCCAGCAGCTTAGTAATGACGACAGATACGCAGTATTTT.

This clonotype appeared many times. The chain couples TRBV9 to TRBJ2-2, with TRBD2 identical over 11 bases. Germline V gene sequence: CDR1 SGDLS, CDR2 YYNGEE. The V gene end was trimmed by 2 bases and the J gene end by 2 bases; junction bases not matched to a gene: 5. The CDR3 spans 17 residues. In nucleotides, the CDR3 is TGTGCCAGCAGCGTTTTTAGCGGGGGGGTTAACACCGGGGAGCTGTTTTTT. Its protein is CASSVFSGGVNTGELFF.

This clonotype was detected ten times or more. V usage is TRBV27 and J usage is TRBJ1-5; D is unclear. The V gene's germline CDR1 is MNHEY and CDR2 SMNVEV (reference sequence). The CDR3 has 13 residues. Trimming stripped 3 bases from V and 3 bases from J, with 6 bases between. The chain's CDR3 is CASSFLANQPQHF. DNA of the CDR3: TGTGCCAGCAGTTTCCTAGCCAATCAGCCCCAGCATTTT.

This clonotype was recorded at least ten times. The chain joins TRBV5-5 to TRBJ2-4, with D unresolved. CDR1 is SGHKS, CDR2 YYEKEE, per germline (reference sequence). Trimming removed 4 bases at V and 0 bases at J, with 11 bases between. CDR3 length equals 15 residues. As DNA, the CDR3 is TGTGCCAGCAGCGTCGCAGCTATAGCCAAAAACATTCAGTACTTC. This sequence encodes CASSVAAIAKNIQYF.

The table lists this clonotype with many counts. The junction differs from germline at one of its ends, possibly a read error. The genes are TRBV7-2 and TRBJ1-2; 8 bases fit TRBD1. This CDR3 contains 13 residues. CDR1 is SGHTA and CDR2 is FQGNSA in the germline V gene. CDR3 amino acids: CAGRGQGGDGYTF. The CDR3 region has the DNA TGTGCCGGCAGAGGACAGGGTGGTGATGGCTACACCTTC.

This clonotype appeared many times. The chain employs TRBV20-1 and TRBJ2-7; D possibly matches TRBD1 or TRBD2 (6 bases each). The CDR3 length is 13 residues. Germline CDR1 reads DFQATT; CDR2 reads SNEGSKA (reference sequence). V lost 5 bases, J lost 5 bases, and 16 bases lay in between. The CDR3 is CSAPGGGPDEQYF. DNA for the CDR3: TGCAGTGCTCCCGGAGGGGGGCCGGACGAGCAGTACTTC.

There are many counts of this clonotype. The rearrangement uses TRBV5-5 and TRBJ1-5, with unresolved D. Germline assignment: CDR1 SGHKS and CDR2 YYEKEE (reference sequence). V dropped 4 bases and J dropped 0 bases, with 20 bases sitting between them. The CDR3 runs to 18 residues. The CDR3 bases are TGTGCCAGCAGCCAGGACCGTCGCAGCGATTATAGCAATCAGCCCCAGCATTTT. Translating gives CASSQDRRSDYSNQPQHF.

The V gene is TRBV7-9, the J gene TRBJ1-1; 7 bases are shared with TRBD1. V trimming: 4 bases; J trimming: 5 bases; junction bases outside the gene matches: 10. This CDR3 is built from 15 residues. The germline gives CDR1 SEHNR, CDR2 FQNEAQ (reference sequence). CDR3 sequence: CASSSQGGVGTEAFF. CDR3 coding DNA: TGTGCCAGCAGCTCCCAGGGGGGGGTTGGGACTGAAGCTTTCTTT.